One TCR beta chain is described in this entry. The data stem from a study of blood T cell repertoires in COVID-19. Study context: Nucleic acid was either cDNA or gDNA, and it came from T cells, B-cell-depleted T cells, or PBMCs.

The CDR3 length is 16 residues. Germline V lookup: CDR1 MNHEY, CDR2 SVGAGI. Trimming left V 2 bases short and J 0 bases short, with 14 bases between. In the original analysis: The assay estimated nucleated cells by amplifying reference gene primers. TCRdb keeps only in-frame clones here, not all; method: immunoSEQ multiplex PCR. V and J calls and clone size are as listed in that table; D and trimming were resolved from the DNA. The repertoire consists of some 100,000 clones, with roughly 86% occurring once and the leading ten covering approximately 10%. The TCR originated in a man between 50 and 59 years old with acute or convalescent COVID-19. This chain uses TRBV6-5 with TRBJ2-7, with a possible D match to TRBD2 (5 bases). Sequenced sample: peripheral blood. The CDR3 DNA follows: TGTGCCAGCAGTTACGGTACTAGGATGAACTCCTACGAGCAGTACTTC. Amino acid sequence: CASSYGTRMNSYEQYF.